This record concerns one TCR beta chain sequence. As yet, its antigen is unknown. If patients had autoimmune disease history or systemic immunosuppression, they were excluded. These data belong to a study of OX40 agonist ivuxolimab in advanced cancers. Data came from immunoSEQ multiplex PCR; TCRdb stores just in-frame clones and leaves some out. The repertoire holds roughly 53,000 clones, around four fifths seen once, with 2.8% in the top ten. General study results and limits: What antigens the expanded peripheral T cells recognized was never established. Certain nonresponders likewise exhibited a low normalized T-cell clonal expansion.

The germline V gene has CDR1 MGHRA and CDR2 YSYEKL. The trim removed 5 bases at V and 4 bases at J, leaving 9 bases unmatched. The CDR3 has 16 amino acids. The sequencing used CD4+ or CD8+ T cells sorted from blood, collected in a trial of the OX40 agonist ivuxolimab. The clonotype was recovered from an adult with an advanced solid tumor such as melanoma, head and neck, liver or kidney cancer. This chain connects TRBV4-1 to TRBJ2-1; TRBD1 matches at 9 bases. In nucleotides, the CDR3 is TGCGCCAGCAGCGGTACCGGGACAGGGATATACAATGAGCAGTTCTTC. This codes for CASSGTGTGIYNEQFF.